This T cell receptor beta chain emerged from a study of cytomegalovirus exposure and HLA in healthy donors. Points from the study as a whole: The study found most TCR sequences rare, yet found some public TCRs in many donors. Subsequent analysis revealed that first-cohort TCR clusters tended to co-occur in the 120 or so validation repertoires. Among the CMV-associated chains, a few were confirmed in vitro as specific for CMV antigens.

Sequencing was performed with immunoSEQ multiplex PCR; in TCRdb, only in-frame clones are kept and a portion is missing. There are approximately 120,000 clones in the sample; 89% occur only once, and 1.1% lies in the top ten. With respect to this clone: As yet, its antigen is unknown.

Sequencing was done on a sample of PBMCs. The receptor was derived from a woman between 18 and 29 years old in good health and CMV-seronegative.

The CDR3 DNA sequence: TGTGCCTGGAGCTCCGGGGACAGGGGGGCAGATACGCAGTATTTT. Protein sequence: CAWSSGDRGADTQYF. V gene TRBV30 combines with J gene TRBJ2-3; 11 bases fit TRBD1. CDR3 length equals 15 residues. Germline V gene lookup returns CDR1 GTSNPN and CDR2 SVGIG (reference sequence). The ends lost 3 bases at V and 4 bases at J; junction bases unmatched: 6.